This T cell receptor (beta chain) was identified during a study of T cells in Graves' hyperthyroidism and ophthalmopathy. As to this clonotype: Its antigen is still unknown.

Amplification targeted TCR beta CDR3 regions from RNA transcripts. During a first-round RT-PCR of the TCR CDR3, the HTBI primer set was used. MiXCR was run by TCRdb on the multiplex PCR reads, yielding one entry per CDR3 protein. The data hold fewer than 300,000 distinct CDR3 sequences, with 20% to 30% observed a single time. CDR3 length: 13 amino acids. V shed 5 bases and J shed 3 bases, with 11 bases lying between them. Germline V lookup: CDR1 LGHDT, CDR2 YNNKEL (reference sequence). Lactation, pregnancy, other autoimmune disease or uncontrolled infection excluded patients. The authors obtained PBMCs from about 9 ml of fresh peripheral blood. Whole-study findings and limits: Blood shared most expanded thyroid clonotypes above 0.001.

The rearrangement joins TRBV3-1 to TRBJ2-7, with D maybe TRBD1 (6 bases). The sequence was collected from a man aged 40-49 years with Graves' hyperthyroidism that later progressed to Graves' ophthalmopathy. Sequences were obtained from blood. The CDR3 loop is CASSFGTIYEQYF. In nucleotides, the CDR3 is TGTGCCAGCAGCTTCGGGACAATCTACGAGCAGTACTTC.